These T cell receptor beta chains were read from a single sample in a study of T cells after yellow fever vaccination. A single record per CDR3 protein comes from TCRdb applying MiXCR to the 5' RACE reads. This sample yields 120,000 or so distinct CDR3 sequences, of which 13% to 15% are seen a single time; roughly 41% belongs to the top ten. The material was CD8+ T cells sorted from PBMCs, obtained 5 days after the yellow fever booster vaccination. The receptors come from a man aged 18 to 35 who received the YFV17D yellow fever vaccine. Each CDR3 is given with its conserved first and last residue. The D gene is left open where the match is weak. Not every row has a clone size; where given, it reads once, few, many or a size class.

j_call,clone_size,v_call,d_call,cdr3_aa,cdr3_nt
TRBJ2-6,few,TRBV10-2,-,CASSGGSGANVLTF,TGCGCCAGCAGTGGGGGCTCTGGGGCCAACGTCCTGACTTTC
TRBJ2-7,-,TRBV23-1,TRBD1,CASSQQTGGAPYEQYF,TGCGCCAGCAGTCAACAGACAGGGGGCGCACCCTACGAGCAGTACTTC
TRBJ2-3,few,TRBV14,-,CASSQVGRASDTQYF,TGTGCCAGCAGCCAGGTTGGGCGCGCATCAGATACGCAGTATTTT
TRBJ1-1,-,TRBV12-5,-,CASGPRGRNTEAFF,TGTGCTAGTGGCCCGCGGGGACGGAACACTGAAGCTTTCTTT
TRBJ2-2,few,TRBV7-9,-,CASSYQNTGELFF,TGTGCCAGCAGCTACCAAAACACCGGGGAGCTGTTTTTT
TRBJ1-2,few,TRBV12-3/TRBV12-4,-,CASSAADSYFNYGYTF,TGTGCCAGCAGTGCGGCGGACAGCTACTTTAACTATGGCTACACCTTC
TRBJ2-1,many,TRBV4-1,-,CASGGPGESNEQFF,TGCGCCAGCGGGGGGCCGGGGGAGAGCAATGAGCAGTTCTTC
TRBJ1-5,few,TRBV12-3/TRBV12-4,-,CASSSPSDSNQPQHF,TGTGCCAGCAGTTCCCCGTCGGACAGCAATCAGCCCCAGCATTTT
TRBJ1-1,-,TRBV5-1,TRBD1,CASRLPDRGGEAFF,TGCGCCAGCAGGCTGCCGGACAGGGGTGGTGAAGCTTTCTTT
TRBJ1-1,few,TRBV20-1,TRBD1,CSARPFDRGSTEAFF,TGCAGTGCTAGACCTTTCGACAGGGGGTCCACTGAAGCTTTCTTT
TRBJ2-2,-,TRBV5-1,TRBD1,CASSLIRTGDTGELFF,TGCGCCAGCAGCTTGATCCGGACAGGGGACACCGGGGAGCTGTTTTTT
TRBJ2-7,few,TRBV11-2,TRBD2,CASSLAAGDRSYEQYF,TGTGCCAGCAGCTTGGCAGCGGGGGACCGTAGCTACGAGCAGTACTTC
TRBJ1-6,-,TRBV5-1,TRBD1,CASSPLGEGASSSYNSPLHF,TGCGCCAGCAGCCCACTCGGGGAGGGGGCATCAAGCTCCTATAATTCACCCCTCCACTTT
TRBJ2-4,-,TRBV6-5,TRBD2,CASSPLPTSGGAKNIQYF,TGTGCCAGCAGTCCACTACCGACTAGCGGGGGGGCCAAAAACATTCAGTACTTC
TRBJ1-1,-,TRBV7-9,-,CASSLISKNTEAFF,TGTGCCAGCAGCTTAATCTCGAAGAACACTGAAGCTTTCTTT
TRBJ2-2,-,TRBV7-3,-,CASSFREAGELFF,TGTGCCAGCAGCTTTCGAGAGGCCGGGGAGCTGTTTTTT
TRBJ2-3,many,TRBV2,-,CASSEPGQTDTQYF,TGTGCCAGCAGTGAACCCGGCCAAACAGATACGCAGTATTTT
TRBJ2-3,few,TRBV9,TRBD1,CASSKEGEQGASTDTQYF,TGTGCCAGCAGCAAAGAGGGAGAACAGGGGGCTAGCACAGATACGCAGTATTTT
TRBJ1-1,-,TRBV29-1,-,CSVEPQGPSLAFF,TGCAGCGTTGAACCGCAGGGTCCTTCGTTAGCTTTCTTT
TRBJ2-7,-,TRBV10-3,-,CATGHGAYEQYF,TGTGCCACAGGACACGGGGCCTACGAGCAGTACTTC
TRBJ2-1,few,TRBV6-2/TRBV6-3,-,CASSRTTAEQFF,TGTGCCAGCAGTCGGACTACGGCTGAGCAGTTCTTC
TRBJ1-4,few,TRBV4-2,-,CASSQENKGGKLFF,TGTGCCAGCAGCCAAGAGAATAAGGGAGGAAAACTGTTTTTT
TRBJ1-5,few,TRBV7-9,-,CASSPWDGNQPQHF,TGTGCCAGCAGCCCATGGGACGGGAATCAGCCCCAGCATTTT
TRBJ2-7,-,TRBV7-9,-,CASSSADRGDGEQYF,TGTGCCAGCAGCTCCGCGGACCGAGGGGATGGCGAGCAGTACTTC
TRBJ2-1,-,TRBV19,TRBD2,CASSIPYLAGVDEQFF,TGTGCCAGTAGTATCCCCTACTTAGCGGGGGTCGATGAGCAGTTCTTC
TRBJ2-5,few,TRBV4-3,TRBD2,CASSQDFSGGTQETQYF,TGCGCCAGCAGCCAAGATTTTAGCGGGGGAACCCAAGAGACCCAGTACTTC
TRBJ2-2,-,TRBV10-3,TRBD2,CATSRTSGDVPGELFF,TGTGCCACCAGTCGGACTAGCGGGGACGTCCCCGGGGAGCTGTTTTTT
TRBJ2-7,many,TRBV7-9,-,CASSLDPGYEQYF,TGTGCCAGCAGCTTAGATCCGGGCTACGAGCAGTACTTC
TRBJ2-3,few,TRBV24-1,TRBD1,CATSDLIMEQGPLGTDTQYF,TGTGCCACCAGTGATTTAATCATGGAACAGGGGCCTTTGGGCACAGATACGCAGTATTTT
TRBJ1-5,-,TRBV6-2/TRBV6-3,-,CASSYSSPRNQPQHF,TGTGCCAGCAGTTACTCTTCCCCCAGGAATCAGCCCCAGCATTTT
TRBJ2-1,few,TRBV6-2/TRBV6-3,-,CASSRGWERDEQFF,TGTGCCAGCAGCCGCGGTTGGGAGCGAGATGAGCAGTTCTTC
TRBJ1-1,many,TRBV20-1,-,CSARARMNTEAFF,TGCAGTGCTAGGGCCAGGATGAACACTGAAGCTTTCTTT
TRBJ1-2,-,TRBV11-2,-,CASSLAGTNYGYTF,TGTGCCAGCAGCTTAGCCGGGACTAACTATGGCTACACCTTC
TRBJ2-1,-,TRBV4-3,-,CASSHGTGNLYEQFF,TGCGCCAGCAGCCACGGGACCGGCAATCTGTATGAGCAGTTCTTC
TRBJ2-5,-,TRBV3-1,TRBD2,CASSQDPGLAGGPQWETQYF,TGTGCCAGCAGCCAAGATCCGGGACTAGCGGGGGGTCCGCAGTGGGAGACCCAGTACTTC
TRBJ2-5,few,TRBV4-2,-,CASSPVKEGYQETQYF,TGTGCCAGCAGCCCAGTCAAGGAGGGTTACCAAGAGACCCAGTACTTC
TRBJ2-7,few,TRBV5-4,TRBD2,CASSLDGTSRYEQYF,TGTGCCAGCAGCTTGGACGGGACTAGCAGGTACGAGCAGTACTTC
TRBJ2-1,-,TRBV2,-,CASSGPAYEQFF,TGTGCCAGCAGTGGGCCGGCCTACGAGCAGTTCTTC
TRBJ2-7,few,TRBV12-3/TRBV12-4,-,CASSLLRGESSYEQYF,TGTGCCAGCAGTTTATTAAGGGGGGAGAGCTCCTACGAGCAGTACTTC
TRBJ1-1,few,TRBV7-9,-,CASSPPSAGVTEAFF,TGTGCCAGCAGCCCTCCCTCGGCAGGGGTGACTGAAGCTTTCTTT
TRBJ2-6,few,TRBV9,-,CASSGGADRSGANVLTF,TGTGCCAGCAGCGGGGGGGCAGATCGCTCTGGGGCCAACGTCCTGACTTTC
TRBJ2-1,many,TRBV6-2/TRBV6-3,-,CASSYSGYNEQFF,TGTGCCAGCAGTTACTCTGGATACAATGAGCAGTTCTTC
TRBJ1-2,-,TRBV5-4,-,CASSPLVNTYGYTF,TGTGCCAGCAGCCCCCTCGTCAATACCTATGGCTACACCTTC
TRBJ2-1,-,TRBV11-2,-,CASSPRGVFYNEQFF,TGTGCCAGCAGCCCGCGTGGAGTCTTCTACAATGAGCAGTTCTTC
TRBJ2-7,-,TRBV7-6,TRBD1,CASSPRTGWEQYF,TGTGCCAGCAGCCCGAGGACAGGGTGGGAGCAGTACTTC
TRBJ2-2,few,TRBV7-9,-,CASSFGTGHGELFF,TGTGCCAGCAGCTTCGGGACTGGCCATGGGGAGCTGTTTTTT
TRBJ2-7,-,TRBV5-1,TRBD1,CASSTGTGISYEQYF,TGCGCCAGCAGCACCGGGACAGGGATCTCCTACGAGCAGTACTTC
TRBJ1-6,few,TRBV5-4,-,CASSGLSRGSPLHF,TGTGCCAGCAGCGGACTATCTCGCGGGTCACCCCTCCACTTT
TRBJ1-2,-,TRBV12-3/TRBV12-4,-,CASSFGGGYGYTF,TGTGCCAGCAGTTTTGGAGGTGGCTATGGCTACACCTTC
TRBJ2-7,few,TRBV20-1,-,CSARDTVYEQYF,TGCAGTGCTCGGGATACGGTCTACGAGCAGTACTTC
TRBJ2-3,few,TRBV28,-,CASNPDVGARPDGDTQYF,TGTGCCAGCAACCCCGACGTCGGGGCCAGACCTGATGGAGATACGCAGTATTTT
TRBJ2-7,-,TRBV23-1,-,CASSLNRSYEQYF,TGCGCCAGCAGTCTTAACAGGAGCTACGAGCAGTACTTC
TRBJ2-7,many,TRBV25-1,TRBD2,CASSDTLAVLYEQYF,TGTGCCAGCAGTGATACCCTAGCGGTCCTCTACGAGCAGTACTTC
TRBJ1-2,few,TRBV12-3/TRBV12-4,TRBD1,CASSSGTGHYGYTF,TGTGCCAGCAGTTCCGGGACAGGGCACTATGGCTACACCTTC
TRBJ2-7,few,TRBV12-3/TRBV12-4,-,CASGLQTLYEQYF,TGTGCCAGCGGATTACAGACCCTCTACGAGCAGTACTTC
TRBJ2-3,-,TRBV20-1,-,CSALDREGPDTQYF,TGCAGTGCCCTCGACAGGGAGGGGCCAGATACGCAGTATTTT
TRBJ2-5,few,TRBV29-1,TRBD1,CSVTGVETQYF,TGCAGCGTGACAGGGGTAGAGACCCAGTACTTC
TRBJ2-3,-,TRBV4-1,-,CASSRTTGGTDTQYF,TGCGCCAGCAGCCGAACGACAGGAGGCACAGATACGCAGTATTTT
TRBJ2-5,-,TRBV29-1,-,CSVTRKAETQYF,TGCAGCGTTACCCGGAAAGCAGAGACCCAGTACTTC
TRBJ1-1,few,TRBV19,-,CASSTRGGGTEAFF,TGTGCCAGTAGTACCAGGGGAGGGGGCACTGAAGCTTTCTTT